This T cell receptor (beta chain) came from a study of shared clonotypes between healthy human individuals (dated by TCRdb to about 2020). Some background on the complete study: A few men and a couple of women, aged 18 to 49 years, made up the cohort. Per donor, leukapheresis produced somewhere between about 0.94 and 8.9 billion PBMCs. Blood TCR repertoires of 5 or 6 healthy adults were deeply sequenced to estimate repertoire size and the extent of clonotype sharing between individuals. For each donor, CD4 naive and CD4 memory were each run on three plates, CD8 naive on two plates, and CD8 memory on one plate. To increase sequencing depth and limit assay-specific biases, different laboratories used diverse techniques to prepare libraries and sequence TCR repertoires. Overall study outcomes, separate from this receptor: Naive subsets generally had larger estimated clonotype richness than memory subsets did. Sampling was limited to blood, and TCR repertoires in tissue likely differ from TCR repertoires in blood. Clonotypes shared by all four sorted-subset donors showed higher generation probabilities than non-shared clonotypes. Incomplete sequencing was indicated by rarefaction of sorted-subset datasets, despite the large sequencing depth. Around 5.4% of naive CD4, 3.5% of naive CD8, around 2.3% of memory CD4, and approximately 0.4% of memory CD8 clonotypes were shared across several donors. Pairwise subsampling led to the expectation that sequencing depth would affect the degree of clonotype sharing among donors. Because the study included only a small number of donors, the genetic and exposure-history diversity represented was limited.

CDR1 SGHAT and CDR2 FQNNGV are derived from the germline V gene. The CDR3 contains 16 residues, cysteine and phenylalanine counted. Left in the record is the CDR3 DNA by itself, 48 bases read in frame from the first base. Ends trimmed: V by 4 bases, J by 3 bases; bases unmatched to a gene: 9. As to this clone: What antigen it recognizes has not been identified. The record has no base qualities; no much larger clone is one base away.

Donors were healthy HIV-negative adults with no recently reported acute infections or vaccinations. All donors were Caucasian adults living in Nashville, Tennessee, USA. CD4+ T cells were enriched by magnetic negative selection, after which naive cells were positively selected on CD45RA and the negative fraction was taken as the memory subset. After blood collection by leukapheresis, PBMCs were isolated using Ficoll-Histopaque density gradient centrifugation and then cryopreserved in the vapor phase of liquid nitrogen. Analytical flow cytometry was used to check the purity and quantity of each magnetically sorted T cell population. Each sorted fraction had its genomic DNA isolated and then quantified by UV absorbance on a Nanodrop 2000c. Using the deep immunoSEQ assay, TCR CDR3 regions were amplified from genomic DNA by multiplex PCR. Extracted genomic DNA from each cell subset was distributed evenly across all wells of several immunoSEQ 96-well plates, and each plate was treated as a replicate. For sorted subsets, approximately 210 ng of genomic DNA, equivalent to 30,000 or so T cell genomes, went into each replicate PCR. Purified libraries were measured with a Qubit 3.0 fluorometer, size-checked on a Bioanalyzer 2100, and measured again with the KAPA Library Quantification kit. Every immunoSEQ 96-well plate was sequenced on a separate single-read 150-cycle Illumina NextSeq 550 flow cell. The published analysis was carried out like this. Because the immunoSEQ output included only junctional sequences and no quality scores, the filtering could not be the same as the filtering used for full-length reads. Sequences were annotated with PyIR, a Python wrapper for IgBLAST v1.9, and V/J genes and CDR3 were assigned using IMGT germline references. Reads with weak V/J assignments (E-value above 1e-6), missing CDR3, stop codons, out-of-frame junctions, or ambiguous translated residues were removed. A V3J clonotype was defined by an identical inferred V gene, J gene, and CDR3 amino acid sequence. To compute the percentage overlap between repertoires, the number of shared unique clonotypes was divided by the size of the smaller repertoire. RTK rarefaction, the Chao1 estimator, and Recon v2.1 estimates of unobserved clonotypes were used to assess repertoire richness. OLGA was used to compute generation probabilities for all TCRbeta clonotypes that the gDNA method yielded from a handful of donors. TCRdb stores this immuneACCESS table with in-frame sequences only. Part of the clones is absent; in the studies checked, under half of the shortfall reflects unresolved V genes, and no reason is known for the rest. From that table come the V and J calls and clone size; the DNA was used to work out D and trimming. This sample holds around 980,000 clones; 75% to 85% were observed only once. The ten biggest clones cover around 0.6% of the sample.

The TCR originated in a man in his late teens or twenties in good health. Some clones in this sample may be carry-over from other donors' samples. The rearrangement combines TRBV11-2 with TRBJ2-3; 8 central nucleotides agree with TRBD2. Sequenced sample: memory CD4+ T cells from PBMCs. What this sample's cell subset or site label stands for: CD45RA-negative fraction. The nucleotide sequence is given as TGTGCCAGCAGCTCCTTATCGGGAGGGGGTACAGATACGCAGTATTTT. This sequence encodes CASSSLSGGGTDTQYF.